One and the same sample provided the 5 T cell receptor beta chains below, sequenced in a study of tumor and adjacent non-tumor tissue in lung cancer. The library came from three nested PCR rounds adapted from ARM-PCR protocols. TCRdb called the multiplex PCR reads again in MiXCR, with one record for every CDR3 protein. Among roughly 200,000 distinct CDR3 sequences listed, 70% to 75% were seen once. RNA was extracted from bulk tissue without any cell sorting. The specimen was lung tumor tissue. Receptors originate from a man aged 55 to 70 with non-small cell lung cancer.

A word on this clonotype: Compared with germline, one end of the junction differs, possibly owing to a read error. J is TRBJ1-2 and V is TRBV7-9, with unresolved D. There are 14 residues in the CDR3. CDR1 is SEHNR and CDR2 is FQNEAQ in the germline V gene (reference sequence). The CDR3 bases are TGTGCAAGCAGCTCCTCGTTGGCGGACTATGGCTACACCTTC. It is translated as CASSSSLADYGYTF.

The V call is TRBV11-1, the J call TRBJ2-1; either TRBD1 or TRBD2 may supply D (6 bases each). The CDR3 is 14 residues long. Germline CDR1 is SGHAT and CDR2 is FQDESV (reference sequence). V lost 7 bases, J lost 7 bases, and 17 bases lay in between. The CDR3 nucleotides read TGTGCCAGCACCCCCTGGACGGGGGCGAATGAGCAGTTCTTC. The encoded protein is CASTPWTGANEQFF.

A remark on this clonotype: An end of the junction differs from the germline gene, which may be a read error. The rearrangement uses TRBV11-2 and TRBJ2-3, with TRBD1 identical over 8 bases. The CDR3 loop spans 15 amino acids. In germline, CDR1 is SGHAT, CDR2 FQNNGV. CDR3 DNA: TGTACCAGCAGCTTAACCAGGGGGCTGACAGATACGCAGTATTTT. It is translated as CTSSLTRGLTDTQYF.

This clonotype showed up just once. This chain links TRBV4-3 with TRBJ2-1, with a possible D match to TRBD2 (6 bases). V shed 2 bases and J shed 15 bases, with 14 bases lying between them. Germline V gene data show CDR1 as LGHNA and CDR2 as YSLEER. This CDR3 spans 12 amino acids. The DNA for the CDR3 is TGCGCCAGCAGCCAATTATCGGGGGTTCCGTTCTTC. This encodes CASSQLSGVPFF.

Comment on this clonotype: Since a much larger clone is just one base distant, this may be a read error. The J gene is TRBJ2-3, the V gene TRBV4-1; D gene unclear. The germline gives CDR1 MGHRA, CDR2 YSYEKL. V dropped 0 bases and J dropped 2 bases, with 15 bases sitting between them. The CDR3 contains 17 residues. CDR3 DNA: TGCGCCAGCAGCCAAGATTGGCCTGGCGAGATCACAGATACGCAGTATTTT. This codes for CASSQDWPGEITDTQYF.